Reported below is one T cell receptor (beta chain). The entry originates in a study of identical twins. TCRdb reprocessed the 5' RACE reads via MiXCR and lists one record per CDR3 protein. The repertoire includes about 550,000 distinct CDR3 sequences, 20% to 25% of them detected once, and around 0.5% sits in the top ten. Looked up from germline, CDR1 is DFQATT and CDR2 is SNEGSKA (reference sequence). Trimming pared 1 base from V and 0 bases from J, leaving 15 bases between. There are 16 residues in the CDR3. The sample also formed part of further work on yellow fever vaccine responses in identical twins.

The chain has TRBV20-1 and TRBJ2-5; no clear D. The sequence came from a woman between 18 and 29 years old in good health. The sequencing sample was made of CD4+ T cells sorted from blood. The CDR3 region has the DNA TGCAGTGCTAGAGCCCTACTGGCCGGGTACCAAGAGACCCAGTACTTC. Residues: CSARALLAGYQETQYF.